The source of this T cell receptor beta chain is a study of T cells in localized non-small cell lung cancer. Findings of the study overall: Higher T cell density in the blood was associated with longer overall survival, whereas higher adjacent-lung clonality associated with shorter survival. Of the top 100 tumor clones, median approximately 60 were in adjacent lung, some 30 among its top 100. Adjacent uninvolved lung tissue had the highest T cell clonality, exceeding tumor. Heterogeneity within the tumor remains possible, as just one region underwent sequencing.

This CDR3 region has 17 residues. Germline CDR1 reads KGHSH; CDR2 reads LQKENI. Trimming at V came to 6 bases and at J to 7 bases, leaving 19 bases not matched to a gene. Of note for this clone: Its specificity is unknown.

Only in-frame clones appear in the TCRdb table, and some are missing; sequencing was by immunoSEQ multiplex PCR. The sample has some 90,000 clones, roughly 87% seen once. The rearrangement links TRBV18 to TRBJ2-5, with TRBD2 matching 8 bases. The input for sequencing was peripheral blood, taken before any cancer treatment. The source of this sequence is a man between 40 and 70 years old with stage I squamous cell lung carcinoma. The CDR3, as DNA: TGTGCCAGCTCGCCGACCATAGGCGGGGGGCATGTCGGGACCCAGTACTTC. It encodes CASSPTIGGGHVGTQYF.